Each of the 5 T cell receptor beta chains below was sequenced from the same sample in a study of blood T cell repertoires in COVID-19. Here immunoSEQ multiplex PCR was the method, and the copy in TCRdb shows in-frame clones only, minus some. The sample has hundreds of thousands of clones; roughly 86% are singletons. Material: peripheral blood. All receptors derive from a woman aged 55-69 years with COVID-19, enrolled during active disease.

V usage is TRBV4-1 and J usage is TRBJ2-6; 7 bases fit TRBD1. In germline, CDR1 is MGHRA, CDR2 YSYEKL. The CDR3 consists of 16 residues. V lost 1 base, J lost 5 bases, and 5 bases stayed unmatched. For the CDR3, the DNA is TGCGCCAGCAGCCAAGCTACAGGGGTCTGGGCCAACGTCCTGACTTTC. It specifies CASSQATGVWANVLTF.

This clone has just a few counts. The V gene is TRBV7-8, the J gene TRBJ2-3; tentatively, D is TRBD1 (6 bases). The germline CDR1 and CDR2 sequences are SGHVS and FQNEAQ. CDR3 length: 13 residues. V gave up 8 bases and J gave up 9 bases, with 18 bases separating them. In DNA form, the CDR3 reads TGTGCCAGCGTCATGGGGGCGGAAAGAACGCAGTATTTT. Translation gives CASVMGAERTQYF.

This clone was seen a handful of times. The CDR3 is CASSSIPLAGGLDTQYF. The DNA for the CDR3 is TGTGCCAGCAGCTCAATACCCCTAGCGGGGGGGCTAGATACGCAGTATTTT. The chain combines TRBV5-4 with TRBJ2-3; 12 bases are a match to TRBD2. J gave up 5 bases and V 3 bases, and 10 bases lay outside the gene matches. From germline, CDR1 is SGHNT and CDR2 YYREEE (reference sequence). There are 17 residues in the CDR3.

This clone was seen more than once but under ten times. The chain combines TRBV10-1 with TRBJ1-5; D is perhaps TRBD1 (6 bases). There are 13 residues in the CDR3. In germline, CDR1 is WNHNN, CDR2 SYGVQD (reference sequence). Trimming took 3 bases from V and 10 from J, leaving 13 bases between them. CDR3 amino acids: CASSENRVYPQHF. The CDR3 nucleotides are TGCGCCAGCAGTGAAAACAGGGTATACCCCCAGCATTTT.

This chain uses TRBV9 with TRBJ1-6, with 9 bases fitting TRBD1. This CDR3 comprises 15 residues. V lost 3 bases, J lost 9 bases, and 7 bases stayed unmatched. Looked up from germline, CDR1 is SGDLS and CDR2 is YYNGEE. For the CDR3, the DNA is TGTGCCAGCAGCGAACCGACAGGGGGGGGTTCACCCCTCCACTTT. Amino acid sequence: CASSEPTGGGSPLHF.